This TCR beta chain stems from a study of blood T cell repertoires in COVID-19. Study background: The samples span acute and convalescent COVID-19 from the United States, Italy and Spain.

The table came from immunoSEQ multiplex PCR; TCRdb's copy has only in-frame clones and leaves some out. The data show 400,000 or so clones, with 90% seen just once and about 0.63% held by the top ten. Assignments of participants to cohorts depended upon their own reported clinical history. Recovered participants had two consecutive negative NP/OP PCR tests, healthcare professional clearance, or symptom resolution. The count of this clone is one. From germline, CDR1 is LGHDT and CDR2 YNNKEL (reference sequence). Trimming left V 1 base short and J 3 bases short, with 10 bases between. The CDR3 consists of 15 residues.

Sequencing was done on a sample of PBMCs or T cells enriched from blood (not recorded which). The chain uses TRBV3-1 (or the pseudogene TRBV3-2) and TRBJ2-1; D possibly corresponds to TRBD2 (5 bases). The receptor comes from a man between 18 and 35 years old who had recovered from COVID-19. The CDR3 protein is CASSQGERYYNEQFF. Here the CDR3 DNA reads TGTGCCAGCAGCCAAGGGGAGCGGTACTACAATGAGCAGTTCTTC.